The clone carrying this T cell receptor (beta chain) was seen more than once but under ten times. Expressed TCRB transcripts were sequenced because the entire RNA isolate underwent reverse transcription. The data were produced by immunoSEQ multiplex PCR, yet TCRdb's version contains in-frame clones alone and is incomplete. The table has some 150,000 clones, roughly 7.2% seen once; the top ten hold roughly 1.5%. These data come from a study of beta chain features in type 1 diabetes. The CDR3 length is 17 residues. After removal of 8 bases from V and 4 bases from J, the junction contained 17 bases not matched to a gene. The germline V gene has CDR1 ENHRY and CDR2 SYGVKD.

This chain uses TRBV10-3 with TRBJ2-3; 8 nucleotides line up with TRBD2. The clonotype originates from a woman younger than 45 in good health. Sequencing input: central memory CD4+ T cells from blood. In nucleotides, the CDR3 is TGTGCCATCGGGCGGGAGGTAACACGGGGGGCCCCAGATACGCAGTATTTT. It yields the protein CAIGREVTRGAPDTQYF.